The 20 T cell receptor beta chains below were found in one sample sequenced in a study of control samples from healthy donors and cancer patients. Data came from immunoSEQ multiplex PCR; TCRdb stores just in-frame clones and leaves some out. The sample includes around 140,000 clones, about nine tenths of them seen just once. Source material: blood. The receptors stem from a man between 18 and 29 years old in good health.

This clone was detected ten times or more. Distinct nucleotide sequences in the sample also encode this CDR3. The gene calls are TRBV5-1 and TRBJ2-1; D gene unclear. The CDR3 contains 12 residues. V gave up 2 bases and J gave up 3 bases, with 3 bases separating them. The germline V gene has CDR1 SGHRS and CDR2 YFSETQ. In DNA form, the CDR3 reads TGCGCCAGCAGCTTCAACTACAATGAGCAGTTCTTC. It encodes CASSFNYNEQFF.

The chain couples TRBV12-3 or TRBV12-4 to TRBJ2-7; no firm D call. The CDR3 is 13 amino acids. Deletions cut 7 bases from V and 0 bases from J, with 10 bases between. The CDR3 nucleotides read TGTGCCAGCAACCGGGTCGGCTCCTACGAGCAGTACTTC. It codes for CASNRVGSYEQYF.

The chain uses TRBV11-2 and TRBJ1-5, with 12 nucleotides matching TRBD1. The CDR3 sequence is 14 residues long. After removal of 5 bases from V and 7 bases from J, the junction contained 3 bases not matched to a gene. CDR1 and CDR2 (germline): SGHAT, FQNNGV. The CDR3 DNA reads TGTGCCAGCAGCGCCGGGACAGGGGGCCAGCCCCAGCATTTT. Translated, it gives CASSAGTGGQPQHF.

This clone appeared a single time. The chain couples TRBV12-5 to TRBJ2-7; the D is unclear. Per germline, CDR1 LGHNT and CDR2 FRNRAP. The germline V and J ends were trimmed by 3 bases and 1 base, with 13 bases remaining between them. The CDR3 runs to 15 residues. CDR3 nucleotide sequence: TGTGCTAGTGGTTTTCGGCAGAAAACGTCCTACGAGCAGTACTTC. Its protein product is CASGFRQKTSYEQYF. Full variable domain (remainder filled in from reference TRBV12-5 and TRBJ2-7): DARVTQTPRHKVTEMGQEVTMRCQPILGHNTVFWYRQTMMQGLELLAYFRNRAPLDDSGMPKDRFSAEMPDATLATLKIQPSEPRDSAVYFCASGFRQKTSYEQYFGPGTRLTVT.

V usage is TRBV5-6 and J usage is TRBJ1-1, with TRBD1 as a possible D gene (6 bases). CDR3 size: 16 residues. CDR1 is SGHDT and CDR2 is YYEEEE in the germline V gene. V lost 3 bases, J lost 2 bases, and 17 bases lay in between. CDR3 in amino acids: CASSSDLPRGNTEAFF. Here the CDR3 DNA reads TGTGCCAGCAGCTCCGACCTGCCCAGGGGTAACACTGAAGCTTTCTTT. The full variable domain, rest sourced from reference TRBV5-6 and TRBJ1-1, is DAGVTQSPTHLIKTRGQQVTLRCSPKSGHDTVSWYQQALGQGPQFIFQYYEEEERQRGNFPDRFSGHQFPNYSSELNVNALLLGDSALYLCASSSDLPRGNTEAFFGQGTRLTVV.

The V gene is TRBV6-1, the J gene TRBJ1-4, with D hard to call. Germline CDR1 MNHNS, CDR2 SASEGT. The CDR3 runs 15 residues. Trimming removed 3 bases at V and 5 bases at J, with 13 bases between. In DNA, the CDR3 is TGTGCCAGCAGTGAGTTTATTGATCCCAATGAAAAACTGTTTTTT. It is translated as CASSEFIDPNEKLFF.

The V and J genes are TRBV5-6 and TRBJ1-6, with TRBD1 identical over 9 bases. Germline CDR1 and CDR2: SGHDT and YYEEEE. The trim removed 5 bases at V and 14 bases at J, leaving 8 bases unmatched. The CDR3 runs to 13 residues. In DNA, the CDR3 is TGTGCCAGCAGTCCCGGACAGGGGAAGGCCCTCCACTTT. It translates to CASSPGQGKALHF.

The chain is built from TRBV24-1 and TRBJ1-2; TRBD1 matches at 11 bases. CDR3 size: 14 residues. Trimming removed 6 bases from V and 7 bases from J; junction bases left unmatched: 6. Germline V CDR1 and CDR2: KGHDR, SFDVKD. CDR3 amino acids: CATSRGQGGGGYTF. DNA of the CDR3: TGTGCCACCAGTCGGGGACAGGGGGGAGGTGGCTACACCTTC.

CDR3 DNA: TGTGCCAGCAGCCCAGGAACTAGCGGGGGATTCGGGTACAATGAGCAGTTCTTC. This translates into CASSPGTSGGFGYNEQFF. J is TRBJ2-1 and V is TRBV7-9; 11 nucleotides align to TRBD2. CDR3 length equals 18 residues. The V segment lost 5 bases and the J segment 4 bases; nucleotides outside the gene matches: 13. Germline values: CDR1 SEHNR, CDR2 FQNEAQ (reference sequence).

The chain recombines TRBV28 with TRBJ2-5; tentative D call: TRBD1 (5 bases). Germline V gene sequence: CDR1 MDHEN, CDR2 SYDVKM. The CDR3 is 14 amino acids. V was pared by 1 base and J by 1 base, with 7 bases between. The CDR3 is CASSLSQGQETQYF. DNA for the CDR3: TGTGCCAGCAGTTTATCCCAGGGCCAAGAGACCCAGTACTTC. Complete variable domain (other parts from reference TRBV28 and TRBJ2-5): DVKVTQSSRYLVKRTGEKVFLECVQDMDHENMFWYRQDPGLGLRLIYFSYDVKMKEKGDIPEGYSVSREKKERFSLILESASTNQTSMYLCASSLSQGQETQYFGPGTRLLVL.

DNA of the CDR3: TGTGCCAGCAGCTTAGGCGGTAGCGGGGCCGTACAAGAGACCCAGTACTTC. Protein: CASSLGGSGAVQETQYF. V gene TRBV13 combines with J gene TRBJ2-5; 8 nucleotides line up with TRBD2. CDR3 length equals 17 residues. With V trimmed by 0 bases and J by 2 bases, 8 bases remained unmatched. CDR1 and CDR2 (germline): PRHDT, FYEKMQ (reference sequence). The complete variable domain, with remaining parts taken from reference TRBV13 and TRBJ2-5, reads AAGVIQSPRHLIKEKRETATLKCYPIPRHDTVYWYQQGPGQDPQFLISFYEKMQSDKGSIPDRFSAQQFSDYHSELNMSSLELGDSALYFCASSLGGSGAVQETQYFGPGTRLLVL.

The chain employs TRBV5-1 and TRBJ1-1; a possible D gene is TRBD1 (6 bases). The V gene's germline CDR1 is SGHRS and CDR2 YFSETQ. CDR3 length: 15 residues. With 0 bases removed from V and 11 bases from J, the gap between germline ends came to 20 bases. The CDR3 bases are TGCGCCAGCAGCTTGGCTGTAGGGGGTTACCTAGGGGCTTTCTTT. Amino acids: CASSLAVGGYLGAFF.

The chain has TRBV9 and TRBJ2-3, with D perhaps TRBD1 or TRBD2 (5 bases each). Germline values: CDR1 SGDLS, CDR2 YYNGEE. Deletions cut 0 bases from V and 14 bases from J, with 16 bases between. There are 13 residues in the CDR3. Written as DNA, the CDR3 is TGTGCCAGCAGCGTAGCGGGGCAGGAGAGTCTGTATTTT. Its protein is CASSVAGQESLYF. The whole variable domain, remainder taken from reference TRBV9 and TRBJ2-3, is DSGVTQTPKHLITATGQRVTLRCSPRSGDLSVYWYQQSLDQGLQFLIQYYNGEERAKGNILERFSAQQFPDLHSELNLSSLELGDSALYFCASSVAGQESLYFGPGTRLTVL.

The CDR3 region is CASSVASGGGRSTGELFF. CDR3 sequence (DNA): TGTGCCAGCAGCGTAGCTAGCGGGGGTGGAAGGAGCACCGGGGAGCTGTTTTTT. The chain carries TRBV9 and TRBJ2-2; 10 nucleotides agree with TRBD2. CDR1 and CDR2 from the germline V gene are SGDLS and YYNGEE. The length of the CDR3 is 18 residues. The trim removed 0 bases at V and 4 bases at J, leaving 9 bases unmatched.

The rearrangement links TRBV27 to TRBJ1-5, with D possibly matching TRBD1 (5 bases). The CDR3 totals 14 residues. The germline V gene has CDR1 MNHEY and CDR2 SMNVEV (reference sequence). Trimming took off 5 bases at V and 6 bases at J, with 14 bases between the two ends. CDR3 bases: TGTGCCAGCAGTCGCACCGCAGGGCTTCAGCCCCAGCATTTT. It translates to CASSRTAGLQPQHF.

The V and J genes are TRBV4-1 and TRBJ1-5; no clear D. This CDR3 contains 18 residues. Germline-derived CDR1 and CDR2 are MGHRA and YSYEKL. The V and J ends lost 2 bases and 0 bases respectively, with 17 bases between them. The chain's CDR3 is CASSQFTTGIYSNQPQHF. As DNA, the CDR3 is TGCGCCAGCAGCCAATTCACCACGGGGATTTATAGCAATCAGCCCCAGCATTTT.

V usage is TRBV27 and J usage is TRBJ2-7, with a tentative D call TRBD2 (6 bases). Germline assignment: CDR1 MNHEY and CDR2 SMNVEV (reference sequence). This CDR3 has 19 residues. V was cut by 6 bases and J by 12 bases, with 39 bases left in between. CDR3 DNA: TGTGCCAGCAGACGCCGGGGGACGGGGCCACCCCACCGAACAACTTATCTGTACTTC. Amino acid sequence: CASRRRGTGPPHRTTYLYF.

This clone was seen a few times. This chain joins TRBV27 and TRBJ2-7; a possible D gene is TRBD1 (5 bases). The CDR3 is 13 residues long. Germline V gene sequence: CDR1 MNHEY, CDR2 SMNVEV (reference sequence). Between the trimmed V and J ends, which lost 6 bases and 1 base, there was a span of 10 bases. This CDR3 reads CASSPQVSYEQYF. In DNA form, the CDR3 reads TGTGCCAGCAGCCCACAGGTTTCCTACGAGCAGTACTTC.

This chain links TRBV4-1 with TRBJ2-5; 14 nucleotides line up with TRBD2. V was clipped by 0 bases and J by 2 bases; unmatched bases: 2. In germline, CDR1 is MGHRA, CDR2 YSYEKL. This CDR3 is 17 amino acids long. This chain's CDR3 is CASSQEGTSGGQETQYF. As DNA, the CDR3 is TGCGCCAGCAGCCAAGAGGGGACTAGCGGGGGTCAAGAGACCCAGTACTTC.

V gene TRBV30 combines with J gene TRBJ1-4; 7 bases match TRBD1. This CDR3 region has 17 residues. CDR1 and CDR2 from the germline V gene are GTSNPN and SVGIG (reference sequence). J lost 0 bases, V lost 2 bases, and 9 bases had no gene match. This chain's CDR3 is CAWSRMTGSATNEKLFF. In DNA, the CDR3 is TGTGCCTGGAGTCGCATGACAGGGTCGGCAACTAATGAAAAACTGTTTTTT.